This T cell receptor beta chain comes out of a study of vaccination and CD4 T cells after COVID-19. Study-level information: Control cultures were supplied with a CEFX pool, an HIV-1 Nef pool, or no peptide at all. General study points: In convalescent patients, a median approximately 86% of post-vaccine SARS-CoV-2-reactive clones appeared only after vaccination.

Trimming cost V 5 bases and J 2 bases, with 6 bases left between them. The germline V gene has CDR1 SQVTM and CDR2 ANQGSEA. The CDR3 spans 11 residues. The study sequenced cultured CD4+ T cell DNA using the Oncomine TCR Beta short-read assay. TCRdb itself ran the PCR reads through MiXCR, one entry per CDR3 protein. The data show thousands of distinct CDR3 sequences, roughly 21% seen once. Treatment given: roughly nine-day PBMC culture with coronavirus spike peptide pools or control peptides (ViraFEST assay). Positive PCR tests were logged from March through December 2020, ahead of US Alpha, Beta and Delta variants. Half-medium replacement with fresh IL-2 medium took place on days 3 and 7. As concerns this clonotype: What it recognizes is unknown.

Material for sequencing was CD4+ T cells from blood, cultured in vitro. The sequence was collected from a human donor who had recovered from COVID-19. This chain connects TRBV29-1 to TRBJ1-2; no firm D call. The CDR3 sequence: CSVLSNYGYTF. The CDR3 DNA sequence: TGCAGCGTTCTATCGAACTATGGCTACACCTTC.